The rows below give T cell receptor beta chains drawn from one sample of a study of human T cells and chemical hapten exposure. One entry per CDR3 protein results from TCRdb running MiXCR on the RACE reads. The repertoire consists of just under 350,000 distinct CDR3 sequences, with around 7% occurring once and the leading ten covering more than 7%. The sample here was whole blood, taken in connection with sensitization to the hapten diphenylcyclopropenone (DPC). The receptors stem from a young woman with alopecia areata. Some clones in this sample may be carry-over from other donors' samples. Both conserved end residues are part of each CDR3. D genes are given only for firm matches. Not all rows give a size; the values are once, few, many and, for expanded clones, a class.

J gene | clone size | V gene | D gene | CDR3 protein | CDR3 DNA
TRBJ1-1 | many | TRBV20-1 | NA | CSAMRGEEGTEAFF | TGCAGTGCTATGAGGGGGGAGGAGGGCACTGAAGCTTTCTTT
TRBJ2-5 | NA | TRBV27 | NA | CATAQGPFGTQYF | TGTGCCACCGCGCAGGGCCCCTTCGGGACCCAGTACTTC
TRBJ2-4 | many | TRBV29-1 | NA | CSVEYPGPIQYF | TGCAGCGTTGAATACCCGGGTCCCATTCAGTACTTC
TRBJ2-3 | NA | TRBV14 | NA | CASSLNQGRLTDTQYF | TGTGCCAGCAGCCTGAATCAGGGGCGTCTCACAGATACGCAGTATTTT
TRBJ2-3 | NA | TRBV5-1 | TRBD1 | CASSLERGPELTDTQYF | TGCGCCAGCAGCTTGGAGAGGGGGCCCGAACTCACAGATACGCAGTATTTT
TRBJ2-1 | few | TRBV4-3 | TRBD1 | CASSQEVGTGHNEQFF | TGCGCCAGCAGCCAAGAAGTGGGGACAGGGCACAATGAGCAGTTCTTC
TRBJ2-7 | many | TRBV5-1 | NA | CASSGLSNEQYF | TGCGCCAGCAGCGGACTTAGTAACGAGCAGTACTTC
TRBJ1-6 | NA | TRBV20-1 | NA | CSARRGNGNSPLHF | TGCAGTGCTAGAAGGGGGAATGGAAATTCACCCCTCCACTTT
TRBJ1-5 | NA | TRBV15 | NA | CATSREFGDQPQHF | TGTGCCACCAGCAGAGAATTTGGGGACCAGCCCCAGCATTTT
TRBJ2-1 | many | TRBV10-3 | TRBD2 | CAIPSTSGNNEQFF | TGTGCCATCCCTAGCACTAGCGGCAACAATGAGCAGTTCTTC
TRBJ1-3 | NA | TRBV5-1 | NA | CASREGTGNTIYF | TGCGCCAGCAGGGAGGGGACTGGAAACACCATATATTTT
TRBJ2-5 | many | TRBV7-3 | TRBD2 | CASSSSGGLQETQYF | TGTGCCAGCAGCTCTAGCGGGGGCTTACAAGAGACCCAGTACTTC
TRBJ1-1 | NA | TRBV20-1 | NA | CSARLGVEAFF | TGCAGTGCTAGGCTGGGAGTTGAAGCTTTCTTT
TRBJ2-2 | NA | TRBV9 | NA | CASSVGQPTGELFF | TGTGCCAGCAGCGTCGGACAGCCCACCGGGGAGCTGTTTTTT
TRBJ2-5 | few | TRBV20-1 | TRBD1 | CSAIPGQSETQYF | TGCAGTGCTATACCGGGACAGTCGGAGACCCAGTACTTC
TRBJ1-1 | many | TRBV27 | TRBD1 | CASSRDRALTEAFF | TGTGCCAGCAGTCGGGACAGGGCGTTGACTGAAGCTTTCTTT
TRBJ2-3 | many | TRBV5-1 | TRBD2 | CASSLTSGGPDTQYF | TGCGCCAGCAGCTTAACTAGCGGGGGGCCAGATACGCAGTATTTT
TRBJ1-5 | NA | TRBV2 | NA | CASSEVQGSNQPQHF | TGTGCCAGCAGTGAAGTACAGGGAAGCAATCAGCCCCAGCATTTT
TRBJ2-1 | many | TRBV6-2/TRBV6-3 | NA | CASSYGLGGYNEQFF | TGTGCCAGCAGTTACGGGCTTGGGGGTTACAATGAGCAGTTCTTC
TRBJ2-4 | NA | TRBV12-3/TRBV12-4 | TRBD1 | CASSPGQGVPEAKNIQYF | TGTGCCAGCAGTCCGGGACAGGGGGTACCCGAAGCCAAAAACATTCAGTACTTC
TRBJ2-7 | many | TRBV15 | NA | CATSRDRRGEYF | TGTGCCACCAGCAGAGATAGGCGAGGGGAGTACTTC
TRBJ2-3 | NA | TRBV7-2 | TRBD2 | CASSLAGGSSFTDTQYF | TGTGCCAGCAGCTTAGCGGGGGGGTCCTCATTCACAGATACGCAGTATTTT
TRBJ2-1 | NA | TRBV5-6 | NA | CASNRFLRLGDNEQFF | TGTGCCAGCAACAGGTTTCTACGCCTTGGGGACAATGAGCAGTTCTTC
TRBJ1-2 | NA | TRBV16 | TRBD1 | CASSQATGGHGYTF | TGTGCCAGCAGCCAAGCGACAGGGGGCCATGGCTACACCTTC
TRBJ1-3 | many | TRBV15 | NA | CATSGPGTIRRNTIYF | TGTGCCACCAGCGGTCCAGGGACAATTAGAAGAAACACCATATATTTT
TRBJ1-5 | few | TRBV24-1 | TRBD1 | CATSAGQGSQPQHF | TGTGCCACCAGCGCGGGACAGGGGAGTCAGCCCCAGCATTTT
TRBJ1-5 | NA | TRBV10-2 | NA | CASSVGGTDSLISNQPQHF | TGCGCCAGCAGTGTGGGTGGGACGGATTCTTTAATTAGCAATCAGCCCCAGCATTTT
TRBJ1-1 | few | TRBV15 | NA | CATSRATGTNTEAFF | TGTGCCACCAGCAGAGCAACAGGGACTAACACTGAAGCTTTCTTT
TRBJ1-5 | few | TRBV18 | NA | CASSQGTEQPQHF | TGTGCCAGCTCACAGGGGACGGAGCAGCCCCAGCATTTT
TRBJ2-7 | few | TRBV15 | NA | CATSGQLGSYYEQYF | TGTGCCACCAGCGGCCAGTTGGGGTCCTACTACGAGCAGTACTTC
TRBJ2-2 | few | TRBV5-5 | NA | CASSLEMRRETGELFF | TGTGCCAGCAGCTTGGAGATGCGGAGGGAGACCGGGGAGCTGTTTTTT
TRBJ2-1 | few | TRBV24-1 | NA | CATSDSRYNEQFF | TGTGCCACCAGTGATAGTCGGTACAATGAGCAGTTCTTC
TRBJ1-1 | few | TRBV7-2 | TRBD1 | CASRAQGATEAFF | TGTGCCAGCAGGGCTCAGGGGGCGACTGAAGCTTTCTTT
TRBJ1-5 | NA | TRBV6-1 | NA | CASWGGHNQPQHF | TGTGCCAGCTGGGGAGGTCACAATCAGCCCCAGCATTTT
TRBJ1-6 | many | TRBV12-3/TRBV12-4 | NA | CASSLTDGNSPLHF | TGTGCCAGCAGTTTAACGGACGGAAATTCACCCCTCCACTTT
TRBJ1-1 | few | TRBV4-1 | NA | CASSQGSFGPNTEAFF | TGCGCCAGCAGCCAAGGATCCTTTGGACCGAACACTGAAGCTTTCTTT
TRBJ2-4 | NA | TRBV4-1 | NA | CASSQEKDIKNIQYF | TGCGCCAGCAGCCAAGAAAAGGATATCAAAAACATTCAGTACTTC
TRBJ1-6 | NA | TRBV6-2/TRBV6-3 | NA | CASSYSGRRNSPLHF | TGTGCCAGCAGTTACTCGGGGCGCAGAAATTCACCCCTCCACTTT
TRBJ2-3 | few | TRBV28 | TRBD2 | CASSFSGGLSDTQYF | TGTGCCAGCAGTTTTTCGGGGGGGCTATCAGATACGCAGTATTTT
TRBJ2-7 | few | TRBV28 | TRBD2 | CASSLIAGDHPYEQYF | TGTGCCAGCAGCCTGATAGCGGGGGACCACCCATACGAGCAGTACTTC
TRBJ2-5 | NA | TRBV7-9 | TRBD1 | CASSFWDRAEETQYF | TGTGCCAGCAGCTTTTGGGACAGGGCTGAAGAGACCCAGTACTTC
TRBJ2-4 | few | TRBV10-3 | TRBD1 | CATSGQGENIQYF | TGTGCCACCTCGGGACAGGGGGAAAACATTCAGTACTTC
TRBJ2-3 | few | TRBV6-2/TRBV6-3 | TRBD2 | CASNRLAGGDTQYF | TGTGCCAGCAACCGACTAGCGGGGGGAGATACGCAGTATTTT
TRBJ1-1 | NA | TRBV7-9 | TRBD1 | CASSLGDRDTEAFF | TGTGCCAGCAGCTTAGGGGACAGGGACACTGAAGCTTTCTTT
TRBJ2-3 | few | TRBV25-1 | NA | CASNQGEADTQYF | TGTGCCAGCAATCAGGGGGAGGCAGATACGCAGTATTTT
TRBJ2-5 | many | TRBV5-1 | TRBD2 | CASSLLRGGEETQYF | TGCGCCAGCAGCTTGTTACGGGGGGGCGAAGAGACCCAGTACTTC
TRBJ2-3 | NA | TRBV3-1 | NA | CASSQDTALRAQYF | TGTGCCAGCAGCCAAGATACGGCCTTGAGGGCGCAGTATTTT
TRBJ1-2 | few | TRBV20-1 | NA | CSAGSLRQGGYTF | TGCAGTGCTGGTAGCCTTCGACAAGGAGGCTACACCTTC